These T cell receptor beta chains were read from a single sample in a study of T-cell reconstitution after alpha-beta-depleted transplantation in children. TCRdb itself ran the PCR reads through MiXCR, one entry per CDR3 protein. The sample shows around 140,000 distinct CDR3 sequences, roughly 9% of them seen only once. The starting material was PBMCs, mostly from graft donor cells, obtained 180 days after TCRalphabeta/CD19-depleted stem cell transplant. The receptors shown here come from a female patient aged 2-9 years who had a stem cell transplant for congenital amegakaryocytic thrombocytopenia, so the T cells may come from the graft donor. The CDR3 runs from the conserved cysteine through the conserved F or W. A D gene is named only where the DNA matches it firmly. Only some rows state a clone size, as once, few, many or a class for expanded clones.

V gene	J gene	D gene	clone size	CDR3 protein	CDR3 DNA
TRBV27	TRBJ1-2	TRBD1	few	CASSPTGDGYTF	TGTGCCAGCAGCCCCACAGGGGACGGCTACACCTTC
TRBV27	TRBJ2-3	-	-	CASSLTFTDTQYF	TGTGCCAGCAGTCTCACCTTCACAGATACGCAGTATTTT
TRBV28	TRBJ2-5	TRBD1	many	CASSFLDRGPETQYF	TGTGCCAGCAGTTTTCTCGACAGGGGGCCAGAGACCCAGTACTTC
TRBV2	TRBJ2-1	-	many	CASSEGPRGRQFF	TGTGCCAGCAGTGAGGGCCCGAGGGGACGGCAGTTCTTC
TRBV7-9	TRBJ2-7	TRBD2	many	CASSFVGLAGTYEQYF	TGTGCCAGCAGCTTCGTCGGGCTAGCGGGTACCTACGAGCAGTACTTC
TRBV3-1	TRBJ2-1	-	many	CASSQKRTFWLLNEQFF	TGTGCCAGCAGCCAAAAGAGGACCTTTTGGCTTCTCAACGAGCAGTTCTTC
TRBV20-1	TRBJ1-5	-	many	CSARAGDGNQPQHF	TGCAGTGCTAGAGCAGGGGACGGCAATCAGCCCCAGCATTTT
TRBV11-1	TRBJ2-5	-	-	CASSSGQGKAETQYF	TGTGCCAGCAGCTCAGGCCAGGGGAAGGCGGAGACCCAGTACTTC
TRBV7-8	TRBJ1-1	-	many	CASSPWGQTHGTEAFF	TGTGCCAGCAGCCCATGGGGGCAAACTCACGGCACTGAAGCTTTCTTT
TRBV5-1	TRBJ2-2	-	many	CASSGHQESDSTGELFF	TGCGCCAGCAGTGGCCACCAAGAATCTGATAGCACCGGGGAGCTGTTTTTT
TRBV27	TRBJ2-7	-	many	CASSPRAPPYEQYF	TGTGCCAGCAGTCCACGTGCCCCCCCCTACGAGCAGTACTTC
TRBV7-9	TRBJ1-2	TRBD1	few	CASSTDRGHTF	TGTGCCAGCAGCACTGACAGGGGCCACACCTTC
TRBV5-1	TRBJ2-7	-	many	CASSGRGYYEQYF	TGCGCCAGCAGCGGACGGGGGTACTACGAGCAGTACTTC
TRBV6-2/TRBV6-3	TRBJ1-4	-	many	CASSGPAGSDEKLFF	TGTGCCAGCAGTGGCCCGGCGGGGTCAGATGAAAAACTGTTTTTT
TRBV6-5	TRBJ2-1	-	many	CASSYSNDHNEQFF	TGTGCCAGCAGTTACTCGAACGATCACAATGAGCAGTTCTTC
TRBV12-3/TRBV12-4	TRBJ1-1	-	-	CASSLRQRKTEAFF	TGTGCCAGCAGTTTAAGGCAGAGGAAAACTGAAGCTTTCTTT
TRBV20-1	TRBJ2-1	-	many	CSVEGYNEQFF	TGCAGTGTTGAGGGCTACAATGAGCAGTTCTTC
TRBV5-1	TRBJ2-3	-	many	CASSEGGGRRADTQYF	TGCGCCAGCAGTGAGGGAGGGGGCAGACGCGCAGATACGCAGTATTTT
TRBV12-3/TRBV12-4	TRBJ2-7	-	many	CASSAATEGEQYF	TGTGCCAGCAGTGCAGCGACTGAAGGCGAGCAGTACTTC
TRBV7-8	TRBJ2-2	TRBD1	many	CASSPRDRENTGELFF	TGTGCCAGCAGCCCACGGGACAGGGAAAACACCGGGGAGCTGTTTTTT
TRBV20-1	TRBJ2-1	-	few	CSAGASSYNEQFF	TGCAGTGCAGGGGCCTCCTCCTACAATGAGCAGTTCTTC
TRBV6-1	TRBJ1-3	-	few	CASSENAGNGNTIYF	TGTGCCAGCAGTGAAAATGCAGGGAATGGAAACACCATATATTTT
TRBV5-4	TRBJ2-7	TRBD2	-	CASSSGGPRPTQYF	TGTGCCAGCAGCTCGGGGGGACCGCGCCCGACGCAGTACTTC
TRBV27	TRBJ1-1	TRBD1	many	CASSVPGTAEAFF	TGTGCCAGCAGTGTCCCCGGGACAGCTGAAGCTTTCTTT
TRBV18	TRBJ2-7	TRBD1	many	CASSKDRGQSYEQYF	TGTGCCAGCTCGAAGGACAGGGGGCAGTCCTACGAGCAGTACTTC
TRBV20-1	TRBJ1-5	-	many	CSARTQGQQPQHF	TGCAGTGCTAGGACGCAGGGGCAACAGCCCCAGCATTTT
TRBV27	TRBJ2-7	TRBD1	many	CASSSPGQGYEQYF	TGTGCCAGCAGTTCCCCGGGACAGGGCTACGAGCAGTACTTC
TRBV14	TRBJ2-7	-	few	CASSLRLSPPRETYEQYF	TGTGCCAGCAGCCTCCGACTTTCCCCGCCGCGCGAAACCTACGAGCAGTACTTC
TRBV29-1	TRBJ2-6	-	many	CSVGGHGQFSGANVLTF	TGCAGCGTTGGGGGACACGGGCAATTCTCTGGGGCCAACGTCCTGACTTTC
TRBV6-2/TRBV6-3	TRBJ2-5	-	few	CASSYSSRGQETQYF	TGTGCCAGCAGTTACTCGAGCAGGGGTCAAGAGACCCAGTACTTC
TRBV4-3	TRBJ2-7	-	many	CASSQDWGPTYEQYF	TGCGCCAGCAGCCAAGATTGGGGGCCGACCTACGAGCAGTACTTC
TRBV12-3/TRBV12-4	TRBJ2-7	-	many	CASRYLGSREQYF	TGTGCCAGCAGATACTTAGGATCGCGTGAGCAGTACTTC
TRBV4-1	TRBJ1-6	-	-	CASSQDQTLDSPLHF	TGCGCCAGCAGCCAAGACCAGACATTGGATTCACCCCTCCACTTT
TRBV7-9	TRBJ2-3	TRBD1	few	CASSGSGQAITDTQYF	TGTGCCAGCAGCGGGTCGGGACAGGCGATCACAGATACGCAGTATTTT
TRBV21-1	TRBJ1-5	-	many	CASSKAAGGAGNQPQHF	TGTGCCAGCAGCAAAGCGGCGGGGGGCGCGGGCAATCAGCCCCAGCATTTT
TRBV28	TRBJ1-1	-	many	CASSLSSTEAFF	TGTGCCAGCAGTTTGAGCAGCACTGAAGCTTTCTTT
TRBV12-3/TRBV12-4	TRBJ2-1	-	many	CASSFGNEQFF	TGTGCCAGCAGTTTTGGCAATGAGCAGTTCTTC
TRBV5-1	TRBJ1-2	-	many	CASSTTRTGIYGYTF	TGCGCCAGCAGCACCACAAGGACCGGGATCTATGGCTACACCTTC
TRBV20-1	TRBJ2-2	-	few	CSARDLLPNTGELFF	TGCAGTGCTAGAGATCTACTCCCGAACACCGGGGAGCTGTTTTTT
TRBV10-3	TRBJ1-1	TRBD1	-	CAISVAAGGGTEAFF	TGTGCCATCAGTGTTGCGGCAGGGGGAGGCACTGAAGCTTTCTTT
TRBV12-3/TRBV12-4	TRBJ1-5	-	many	CASGGPRADSNQPQHF	TGTGCCAGCGGAGGTCCACGGGCGGACAGCAATCAGCCCCAGCATTTT
TRBV20-1	TRBJ2-2	TRBD1	many	CSATPGQGNTGELFF	TGCAGTGCTACCCCGGGACAGGGGAACACCGGGGAGCTGTTTTTT
TRBV20-1	TRBJ2-1	-	many	CSARDRLVYNEQFF	TGCAGTGCTAGAGATAGGCTAGTGTACAATGAGCAGTTCTTC
TRBV5-1	TRBJ2-7	-	-	CASSLIPGPLSYEQYF	TGCGCCAGCAGTCTCATCCCGGGACCCCTCTCCTACGAGCAGTACTTC
TRBV29-1	TRBJ2-5	-	many	CSVEIGETQYF	TGCAGCGTTGAGATTGGGGAGACCCAGTACTTC
TRBV5-1	TRBJ1-5	-	-	CASSLGGTTNQPQHF	TGCGCCAGCAGCTTGGGAGGGACAACCAATCAGCCCCAGCATTTT
TRBV5-1	TRBJ1-2	-	few	CASRRTDRQDGYTF	TGCGCCAGCAGACGGACAGACAGGCAGGATGGCTACACCTTC
TRBV25-1	TRBJ2-3	-	many	CASSESGGNTGDTQYF	TGTGCCAGCAGTGAATCCGGCGGGAACACGGGAGATACGCAGTATTTT
TRBV28	TRBJ1-6	-	-	CASSPSGGGAHNSPLHF	TGTGCCAGCAGTCCCTCGGGAGGGGGGGCCCATAATTCACCCCTCCACTTT
TRBV5-5	TRBJ1-2	-	many	CASSLVANYGYTF	TGTGCCAGCAGCTTGGTCGCTAACTATGGCTACACCTTC
TRBV3-1	TRBJ2-7	-	few	CASSHRAGSYEQYF	TGTGCCAGCAGCCACCGCGCCGGCTCCTACGAGCAGTACTTC